This T cell receptor beta chain was captured by sequencing in a study of CD8 T cells in ankylosing spondylitis. Broader study findings: Matched synovial fluid from ankylosing spondylitis patients was reported to be enriched for disease-linked clones.

This clonotype was observed at least ten times. Its antigen is unknown. TCRdb fed the 5' RACE reads into MiXCR, producing one record per CDR3 protein. The sample yields roughly 130,000 distinct CDR3 sequences, roughly 9% seen once. The CDR3 contains 15 residues. V was pared by 0 bases and J by 5 bases, with 6 bases of the junction left unmatched. Germline lookup yields CDR1 SGDLS and CDR2 YYNGEE. The TCR comes from a male donor with ankylosing spondylitis or in good health (not recorded which). Sample: blood, either unsorted or a sorted T cell fraction (not recorded which). V usage is TRBV9 and J usage is TRBJ2-7; 9 bases match TRBD2. CDR3 loop: CASSVESGRTNEQYF. CDR3 sequence (DNA): TGTGCCAGCAGCGTAGAAAGCGGGAGGACCAACGAGCAGTACTTC.